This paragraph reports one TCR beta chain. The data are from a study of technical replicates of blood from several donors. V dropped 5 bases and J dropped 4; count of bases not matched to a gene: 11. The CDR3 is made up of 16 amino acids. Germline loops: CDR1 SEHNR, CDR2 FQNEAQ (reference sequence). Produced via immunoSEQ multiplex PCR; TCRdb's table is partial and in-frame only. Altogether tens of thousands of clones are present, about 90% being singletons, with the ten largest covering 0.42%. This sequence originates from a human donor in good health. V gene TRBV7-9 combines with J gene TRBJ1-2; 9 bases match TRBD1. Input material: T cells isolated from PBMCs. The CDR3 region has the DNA TGTGCCAGCAGCCCTGTTGGACAGGGGCATAGCTATGGCTACACCTTC. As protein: CASSPVGQGHSYGYTF.